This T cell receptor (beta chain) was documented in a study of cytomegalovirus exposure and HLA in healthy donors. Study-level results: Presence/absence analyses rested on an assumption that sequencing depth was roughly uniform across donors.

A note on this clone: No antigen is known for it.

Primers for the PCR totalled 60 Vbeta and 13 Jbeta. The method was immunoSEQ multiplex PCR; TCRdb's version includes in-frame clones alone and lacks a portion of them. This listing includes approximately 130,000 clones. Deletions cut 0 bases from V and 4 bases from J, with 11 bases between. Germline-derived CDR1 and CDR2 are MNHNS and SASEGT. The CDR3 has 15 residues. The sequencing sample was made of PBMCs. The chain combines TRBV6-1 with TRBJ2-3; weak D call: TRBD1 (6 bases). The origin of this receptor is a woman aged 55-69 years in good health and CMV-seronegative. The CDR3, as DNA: TGTGCCAGCAGTGAAGCTGGGGGCCCGGCAGATACGCAGTATTTT. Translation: CASSEAGGPADTQYF.